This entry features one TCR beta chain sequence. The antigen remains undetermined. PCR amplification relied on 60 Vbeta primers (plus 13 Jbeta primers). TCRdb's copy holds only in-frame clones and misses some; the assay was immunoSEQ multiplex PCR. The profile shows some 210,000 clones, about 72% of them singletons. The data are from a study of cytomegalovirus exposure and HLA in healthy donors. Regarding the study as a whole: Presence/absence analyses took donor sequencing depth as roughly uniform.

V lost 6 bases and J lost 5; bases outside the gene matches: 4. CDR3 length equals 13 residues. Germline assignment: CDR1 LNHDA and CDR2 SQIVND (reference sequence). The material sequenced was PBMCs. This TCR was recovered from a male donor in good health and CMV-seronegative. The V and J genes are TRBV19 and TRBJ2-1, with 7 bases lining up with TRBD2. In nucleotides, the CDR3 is TGTGCCAGTAGGCGGGAGCCTAACAATGAGCAGTTCTTC. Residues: CASRREPNNEQFF.